These T cell receptor beta chains were read from a single sample in a study of blood T cell repertoires in COVID-19. Profiled with immunoSEQ multiplex PCR; TCRdb holds only in-frame clones, not every one. Of nearly 100,000 clones detected, 65% to 90% appear once; the ten largest clones hold 1.5% to 2%. Sequencing input: peripheral blood. These receptors were obtained from a man at least 80 years old with acute or convalescent COVID-19. Each CDR3 is given with its conserved first and last residue. The order of the fields is CDR3 DNA, CDR3 protein, J gene, D gene, V gene, clone size. The D gene is left open where the match is weak. Only some rows state a clone size, as once, few, many or a class for expanded clones.

CDR3 DNA: TGTGCCAGTAGTATTAGCCTAGCGGGAGCCGATCTGGCCAAAAACATTCAGTACTTC; CDR3 protein: CASSISLAGADLAKNIQYF; J gene: TRBJ2-4; D gene: TRBD2; V gene: TRBV19; clone size: NA
CDR3 DNA: TGTGCCAGCAGTCGTACGGGTGACAGGGTCCCTGGAAACACCATATATTTT; CDR3 protein: CASSRTGDRVPGNTIYF; J gene: TRBJ1-3; D gene: TRBD1; V gene: TRBV6-6; clone size: NA
CDR3 DNA: TGTGCCAGCAGCTTAGGGCTTGGAGGCACAGATACGCAGTATTTT; CDR3 protein: CASSLGLGGTDTQYF; J gene: TRBJ2-3; D gene: NA; V gene: TRBV7-9; clone size: NA
CDR3 DNA: TGTGCCAGCAGTTCCCCTAGCGTCTCCTACGAGCAGTACTTC; CDR3 protein: CASSSPSVSYEQYF; J gene: TRBJ2-7; D gene: NA; V gene: TRBV28; clone size: once
CDR3 DNA: TGTGCCAGTACAAACCGCCCCCAGGAGCAGTTCTTC; CDR3 protein: CASTNRPQEQFF; J gene: TRBJ2-1; D gene: NA; V gene: TRBV19; clone size: NA
CDR3 DNA: TGTGCCAGCAGTAGGGCGGACAAGGCAACTGAAGCTTTCTTT; CDR3 protein: CASSRADKATEAFF; J gene: TRBJ1-1; D gene: NA; V gene: TRBV28; clone size: NA
CDR3 DNA: TGTGCCAGCAGTGATGTAGGGGATGTCGATGGCTACACCTTC; CDR3 protein: CASSDVGDVDGYTF; J gene: TRBJ1-2; D gene: NA; V gene: TRBV25-1; clone size: NA
CDR3 DNA: TGTGCCATCAGTGAGTCGGACAGGAGGAGCAATCAGCCCCAGCATTTT; CDR3 protein: CAISESDRRSNQPQHF; J gene: TRBJ1-5; D gene: TRBD1; V gene: TRBV10-3; clone size: few
CDR3 DNA: TGCGCCAGCCGCCCCGGGACAGCCAACACCGGGGAGCTGTTTTTT; CDR3 protein: CASRPGTANTGELFF; J gene: TRBJ2-2; D gene: TRBD1; V gene: TRBV5-1; clone size: NA
CDR3 DNA: TGTGCCAGCAGCTTGAACAGGGGGCGGCAAGAGACCCAGTACTTC; CDR3 protein: CASSLNRGRQETQYF; J gene: TRBJ2-5; D gene: TRBD1; V gene: TRBV7-2; clone size: NA
CDR3 DNA: TGTGCCAGCAGCGTACAGGGGCACACTGAAGCTTTCTTT; CDR3 protein: CASSVQGHTEAFF; J gene: TRBJ1-1; D gene: TRBD1; V gene: TRBV2; clone size: NA
CDR3 DNA: TGCAGCGTTCCCGGGGGGTTGTATGGCTACACCTTC; CDR3 protein: CSVPGGLYGYTF; J gene: TRBJ1-2; D gene: NA; V gene: TRBV29-1; clone size: NA
CDR3 DNA: TGTGCCATCAGTCCGACAGAGGCCACTGAAGCTTTCTTT; CDR3 protein: CAISPTEATEAFF; J gene: TRBJ1-1; D gene: NA; V gene: TRBV10-3; clone size: NA
CDR3 DNA: TGCAGCGTGCCGACAGGACAGTTAAACACTGAAGCTTTCTTT; CDR3 protein: CSVPTGQLNTEAFF; J gene: TRBJ1-1; D gene: NA; V gene: TRBV29-1; clone size: NA